This TCR beta chain was identified in a study of shared clonotypes between healthy human individuals. Findings and caveats of the study: Generally, estimated richness proved larger in naive subsets than it did in memory subsets.

The authors split each subset's genomic DNA evenly across several immunoSEQ plates. The method was immunoSEQ multiplex PCR; TCRdb's version includes in-frame clones alone and lacks a portion of them. The data hold roughly 2.1 million clones, with roughly 91% observed a single time. Germline-derived CDR1 and CDR2 are SGHRS and YFSETQ. The CDR3 loop spans 18 amino acids. The V segment lost 4 bases and the J segment 2 bases; nucleotides outside the gene matches: 13. On this clone itself: Its cognate antigen is unknown.

CD45RO negativity and positive selection for CCR7 defined naive CD8 cells, a population that excluded terminally differentiated effector memory CD45RA+ cells. Material: naive CD8+ T cells from PBMCs. The origin of this receptor is a man aged 18 to 30 in good health. Some clones in this sample may be carry-over from other donors' samples. The rearrangement joins TRBV5-1 to TRBJ2-3, with 10 bases matching TRBD2. The DNA of the CDR3 is TGCGCCAGCAGCAGAGCAAGCGGGAGGGCGGAGGTCACAGATACGCAGTATTTT. This encodes CASSRASGRAEVTDTQYF.